These 19 T cell receptor beta chains originate from one sample sequenced in a study of blood T cell repertoires in COVID-19. The table came from immunoSEQ multiplex PCR; TCRdb's copy has only in-frame clones and leaves some out. The sample has about 45,000 clones, roughly 80% seen once; the top ten hold around 20%. The material sequenced was peripheral blood. The receptors were sampled from a man between 65 and 85 years old with acute or convalescent COVID-19.

The CDR3 nucleotides read TGTGCCAGCAGTTACTCCGGTCTCGACTACAATGAGCAGTTCTTC. It is translated as CASSYSGLDYNEQFF. V and J are TRBV6-5 and TRBJ2-1; D gene uncertain. From germline, CDR1 is MNHEY and CDR2 SVGAGI. Trimming took off 0 bases at V and 3 bases at J, with 9 bases between the two ends. CDR3 length equals 15 residues.

The rearrangement joins TRBV6-5 to TRBJ2-7, with D hard to call. Trimming removed 10 bases from V and 6 bases from J, with 19 bases in between. The germline gives CDR1 MNHEY, CDR2 SVGAGI. The CDR3 sequence is 13 residues long. CDR3 loop: CATSPGSRGEQYF. For the CDR3, the DNA is TGTGCCACTTCTCCGGGTTCCAGAGGCGAGCAGTACTTC.

The CDR3: CASSLVGGGYEQYF. Written as DNA, the CDR3 is TGTGCCAGCAGCTTAGTTGGGGGAGGGTACGAGCAGTACTTC. The V and J genes are TRBV7-8 and TRBJ2-7; TRBD2 aligns across 7 bases. CDR1 is SGHVS and CDR2 is FQNEAQ in the germline V gene. V gave up 1 base and J gave up 4 bases; unmatched junction bases: 4. This CDR3 is built from 14 residues.

The chain couples TRBV19 to TRBJ1-4; D call uncertain. The CDR3 spans 15 residues. CDR1 is LNHDA and CDR2 is SQIVND in the germline V gene (reference sequence). Trimming stripped 4 bases from V and 4 bases from J, with 13 bases between. The CDR3 loop reads CASSKGQAINEKLFF. The DNA of the CDR3 is TGTGCCAGTAGTAAAGGCCAGGCGATTAATGAAAAACTGTTTTTT. Complete variable domain (other parts from reference TRBV19 and TRBJ1-4): DGGITQSPKYLFRKEGQNVTLSCEQNLNHDAMYWYRQDPGQGLRLIYYSQIVNDFQKGDIAEGYSVSREKKESFPLTVTSAQKNPTAFYLCASSKGQAINEKLFFGSGTQLSVL.

The chain combines TRBV7-3 with TRBJ2-3; 8 bases line up with TRBD2. This CDR3 spans 15 amino acids. V was pared by 5 bases and J by 2 bases, with 6 bases of the junction left unmatched. Germline loops: CDR1 SGHTA, CDR2 FQGTGA. The CDR3 is CASSPGGGNTDTQYF. CDR3 nucleotide sequence: TGTGCCAGCAGCCCCGGGGGGGGTAACACAGATACGCAGTATTTT.

The rearrangement links TRBV28 to TRBJ2-3; TRBD2 matches at 10 bases. The germline V gene has CDR1 MDHEN and CDR2 SYDVKM. The CDR3 is 16 residues long. Unmatched junction bases numbered 5, after V lost 4 bases and J lost 1 base. The CDR3: CASSSASGGGTDTQYF. The CDR3 nucleotides are TGTGCCAGCAGTTCGGCTAGCGGGGGTGGCACAGATACGCAGTATTTT.

This clone was recorded only once. The junction and the germline gene differ at one end; a read error may be behind it. The chain recombines TRBV7-7 with TRBJ2-6; tentative D call: TRBD2 (5 bases). Germline lookup yields CDR1 SSHAT and CDR2 FNYEAQ (reference sequence). The CDR3 is made up of 14 amino acids. The CDR3 DNA is TGTGCTAGCAGCTTAACGGGAGGGGCCAACGTCCTGACTTTC. As protein: CASSLTGGANVLTF. The whole variable domain, remainder taken from reference TRBV7-7 and TRBJ2-6, is GAGVSQSPRYKVTKRGQDVTLRCDPISSHATLYWYQQALGQGPEFLTYFNYEAQPDKSGLPSDRFSAERPEGSISTLTIQRTEQRDSAMYRCASSLTGGANVLTFGAGSRLTVL.

J is TRBJ2-3 and V is TRBV7-3, with D maybe TRBD1 (6 bases). This CDR3 has 14 amino acids. The germline V gene encodes CDR1 SGHTA and CDR2 FQGTGA. The germline V and J ends were trimmed by 5 bases and 1 base, with 10 bases remaining between them. This chain's CDR3 is CASSQQGGTDTQYF. CDR3 coding DNA: TGTGCCAGCAGCCAACAGGGTGGCACAGATACGCAGTATTTT.

This sequence joins TRBV6-5 and TRBJ1-6; D may be TRBD1 (6 bases). This CDR3 region has 15 residues. Trimming took 0 bases from V and 10 from J, leaving 13 bases between them. The germline V gene encodes CDR1 MNHEY and CDR2 SVGAGI. The CDR3 nucleotides are TGTGCCAGCAGTTACTCGGTCACAGGGAACTCACCCCTCCACTTT. This codes for CASSYSVTGNSPLHF.

The genes are TRBV20-1 and TRBJ1-3; D remains unclear. The ends were cut back, 3 bases at V and 0 bases at J, with 18 bases in the middle. The CDR3 is made up of 17 amino acids. Germline V gene data show CDR1 as DFQATT and CDR2 as SNEGSKA (reference sequence). CDR3 DNA sequence: TGCAGTGCTAGTGGCGGCGAAGCAATTCTCTCTGGAAACACCATATATTTT. Translation gives CSASGGEAILSGNTIYF.

This chain links TRBV6-2 or TRBV6-3 with TRBJ2-5, with 9 bases fitting TRBD2. The germline CDR1 and CDR2 sequences are MNHEY and SVGEGT. CDR3 length: 19 residues. Trimming at V came to 0 bases and at J to 1 base, leaving 12 bases not matched to a gene. The CDR3: CASSYSSGGSTRLQETQYF. The CDR3 DNA is TGTGCCAGCAGTTACTCTAGCGGGGGTAGTACGAGGCTCCAAGAGACCCAGTACTTC.

The chain links TRBV7-9 to TRBJ1-1; 9 nucleotides line up with TRBD1. This CDR3 has 17 amino acids. CDR1 SEHNR and CDR2 FQNEAQ come from the germline V gene (reference sequence). V gave up 4 bases and J gave up 0 bases; unmatched junction bases: 9. CDR3: CASSSVPGQGMNTEAFF. The CDR3 nucleotides are TGTGCCAGCAGCTCCGTCCCGGGACAGGGAATGAACACTGAAGCTTTCTTT.

The chain carries TRBV27 and TRBJ1-6; a weak D match, TRBD1 (5 bases). CDR3 length equals 16 residues. From germline, CDR1 is MNHEY and CDR2 SMNVEV (reference sequence). V lost 0 bases and J 7 bases, leaving 13 bases between the germline ends. CDR3 coding DNA: TGTGCCAGCAGTTTATCGAGCCGGGGGGGGAATTCACCCCTCCACTTT. Translation gives CASSLSSRGGNSPLHF.

This clone was detected once. V usage is TRBV12-5 and J usage is TRBJ2-1; weak D call: TRBD2 (5 bases). The V and J ends lost 0 bases and 5 bases respectively, with 8 bases between them. This CDR3 comprises 14 residues. CDR1 and CDR2 (germline): LGHNT, FRNRAP. The DNA for the CDR3 is TGTGCTAGTGGTTTGGTAGAGCGGAACAATGAGCAGTTCTTC. Encoded protein: CASGLVERNNEQFF. Full variable domain (rest looked up from reference TRBV12-5 and TRBJ2-1): DARVTQTPRHKVTEMGQEVTMRCQPILGHNTVFWYRQTMMQGLELLAYFRNRAPLDDSGMPKDRFSAEMPDATLATLKIQPSEPRDSAVYFCASGLVERNNEQFFGPGTRLTVL.

This rearrangement joins TRBV28 to TRBJ1-4; 9 bases fit TRBD1. Germline V gene data show CDR1 as MDHEN and CDR2 as SYDVKM. The CDR3 consists of 15 residues. The J segment lost 7 bases and the V segment lost 1 base, leaving 4 bases of the junction unmatched. CDR3 DNA sequence: TGTGCCAGCAGTTTATATACAGGGGGCTCTGAAAAACTGTTTTTT. Its translation is CASSLYTGGSEKLFF.

The rearrangement uses TRBV24-1 and TRBJ2-7, with D perhaps matching TRBD1 (6 bases). In germline, CDR1 is KGHDR, CDR2 SFDVKD. V was trimmed by 7 bases and J by 2 bases, leaving 14 bases between them. This CDR3 region has 14 residues. In nucleotides, the CDR3 is TGTGCCACCAGCTTACAGGGCATCCCCTACGAGCAGTACTTC. Its protein is CATSLQGIPYEQYF.

This sequence joins TRBV18 and TRBJ1-5; a possible D gene is TRBD1 (5 bases). Trimming shortened V by 0 bases and J by 4 bases, and 10 bases separated the two germline ends. The CDR3 runs to 15 residues. Germline lookup yields CDR1 KGHSH and CDR2 LQKENI. CDR3 loop: CASSPPRTQNQPQHF. The CDR3 nucleotides read TGTGCCAGCTCACCACCGAGGACACAAAATCAGCCCCAGCATTTT.

The chain links TRBV4-2 to TRBJ1-2; D gene ambiguous. Germline loops: CDR1 LGHNA, CDR2 YNFKEQ. The length of the CDR3 is 13 residues. V lost 0 bases and J lost 5, with 7 bases in between. As DNA, the CDR3 is TGTGCCAGCAGCCAAGATCAACTTTATGGCTACACCTTC. Encoded protein: CASSQDQLYGYTF.

The genes are TRBV7-2 and TRBJ2-1; 11 nucleotides line up with TRBD2. Germline V gene sequence: CDR1 SGHTA, CDR2 FQGNSA. The CDR3 is 18 amino acids. V was clipped by 2 bases and J by 0 bases; unmatched bases: 6. This CDR3 reads CASSLNPSGGHSYNEQFF. The CDR3 nucleotides are TGTGCCAGCAGCTTAAACCCTAGCGGGGGGCACTCCTACAATGAGCAGTTCTTC.